This T cell receptor (beta chain) originates from a study of technical replicates of blood from a few donors. Here immunoSEQ multiplex PCR was the method, and the copy in TCRdb shows in-frame clones only, minus some. The sample gives 70,000 to 90,000 clones, 85% to 95% of which show up once; about 0.4% is in the top ten. This clone appeared a single time. Per germline, CDR1 KGHSH and CDR2 LQKENI. This CDR3 is built from 13 residues. V lost 6 bases and J lost 5, with 13 bases in between. The chain has TRBV18 and TRBJ1-1; D is possibly TRBD1 (5 bases). This sequence originates from a human donor in good health. The sequencing input was T cells isolated from PBMCs. The CDR3 DNA sequence: TGTGCCAGCTCGCGTAGGGAGGGGACTGAAGCTTTCTTT. As protein: CASSRREGTEAFF.